This T cell receptor (beta chain) was observed in a study of blood T cell repertoires in COVID-19. Study-wide background: COVID-19 samples from acute and convalescent phases originated in the United States, Italy and Spain. PBMCs, B-cell-depleted T cells, or T cells were the source of the cDNA or gDNA that made up the material.

Authors' analysis steps: Reference gene primer amplification yielded estimated nucleated cell counts. Using immunoSEQ multiplex PCR, the repertoire was profiled, and TCRdb retains in-frame clones only, with some absent. The DNA was the basis for D and trimming; V, J and clone size are from that table. The sample lists roughly 190,000 clones, less than 80% occurring once. CDR1 is SGHNT and CDR2 is YENEEA in the germline V gene. The CDR3 has 13 amino acids. V lost 0 bases, J lost 5 bases, and 7 bases lay in between. This sequence was found in a woman in her 50s with acute or convalescent COVID-19. The chain recombines TRBV11-3 with TRBJ1-1; D ambiguous. Sequencing was carried out using peripheral blood. CDR3 sequence reads: CASSLDGWTEAFF. The CDR3 nucleotides are TGTGCCAGCAGCTTAGATGGCTGGACTGAAGCTTTCTTT.